This T cell receptor (beta chain) appears in the sequencing data of a study of cytomegalovirus exposure and HLA in healthy donors. The CDR3 has 14 amino acids. Germline CDR1 reads SGHRS; CDR2 reads YFSETQ. V was clipped by 0 bases and J by 3 bases, with 9 bases between them. Study-wide findings and caveats: For most subjects, TCR beta sequences were reported to predict HLA-A and HLA-B alleles with accuracy. An apparent linkage of common viral pathogens to several of the most significant clusters emerged in a later analysis.

PCR primers comprised 60 Vbeta and 13 Jbeta primers. Some clones are missing from TCRdb's copy, which holds only in-frame ones; the method was immunoSEQ multiplex PCR. This repertoire shows about 300,000 clones, 70% to 90% found once; its top ten account for around 4.2%. As to this clone: Antigen specificity is unknown.

Sequenced input: PBMCs. The chain carries TRBV5-1 and TRBJ1-2; D is perhaps TRBD1 (5 bases). The TCR was taken from a man aged 40-49 years in good health and CMV-seropositive. The CDR3 protein is CASSLVIRDYGYTF. CDR3 nucleotide sequence: TGCGCCAGCAGCTTGGTCATCAGGGACTATGGCTACACCTTC.